The 30 T cell receptor beta chains below were found in one sample sequenced in a study of T cells after yellow fever vaccination. TCRdb re-called the 5' RACE reads with MiXCR, one entry per CDR3 protein. The table includes about 260,000 distinct CDR3 sequences, 13% detected once. This specimen consisted of CD4+ T cells sorted from PBMCs, obtained 45 days after the yellow fever booster vaccination. The receptors derive from a man younger than 45 who received the YFV17D yellow fever vaccine.

V is TRBV5-1 and J is TRBJ2-7; 10 bases are shared with TRBD2. The V gene's germline CDR1 is SGHRS and CDR2 YFSETQ. The CDR3 totals 19 residues. With 1 base clipped from V and 4 bases from J, the junction kept 17 bases outside the gene matches. The CDR3 protein is CASSLIYRGRTSGSYEQYF. As DNA, the CDR3 is TGCGCCAGCAGCTTGATCTACAGGGGAAGGACTAGCGGAAGTTACGAGCAGTACTTC. Together with reference TRBV5-1 and TRBJ2-7, the CDR3 gives the full variable domain: KAGVTQTPRYLIKTRGQQVTLSCSPISGHRSVSWYQQTPGQGLQFLFEYFSETQRNKGNFPGRFSGRQFSNSRSEMNVSTLELGDSALYLCASSLIYRGRTSGSYEQYFGPGTRLTVT.

The chain employs TRBV7-8 and TRBJ2-1; TRBD2 matches 10 bases. This CDR3 comprises 16 residues. V trimming: 5 bases; J trimming: 3 bases; junction bases outside the gene matches: 7. Germline V gene lookup returns CDR1 SGHVS and CDR2 FQNEAQ. The CDR3: CASSRPGLASYNEQFF. The CDR3 DNA sequence: TGTGCCAGCAGCCGACCGGGACTAGCGAGCTACAATGAGCAGTTCTTC.

The gene calls are TRBV20-1 and TRBJ2-4; D is unclear. The CDR3 is made up of 13 amino acids. From germline, CDR1 is DFQATT and CDR2 SNEGSKA (reference sequence). V shed 6 bases and J shed 1 base, with 10 bases lying between them. This CDR3 is CSAPTEAKNIQYF. The CDR3 DNA is TGCAGTGCCCCTACAGAGGCCAAAAACATTCAGTACTTC.

The sample holds a few counts of this clonotype. The rearrangement links TRBV7-2 to TRBJ1-2; D remains unclear. V was clipped by 5 bases and J by 1 base, with 11 bases between them. This CDR3 is built from 14 residues. Germline CDR1 and CDR2: SGHTA and FQGNSA. CDR3 coding DNA: TGTGCCAGCAGCAAAATAGAGCTTAACTATGGCTACACCTTC. As protein: CASSKIELNYGYTF. Looking up the rest from reference TRBV7-2 and TRBJ1-2 gives the full variable domain: GAGVSQSPSNKVTEKGKDVELRCDPISGHTALYWYRQSLGQGLEFLIYFQGNSAPDKSGLPSDRFSAERTGGSVSTLTIQRTQQEDSAVYLCASSKIELNYGYTFGSGTRLTVV.

This clonotype was detected only a few times. The chain combines TRBV28 with TRBJ2-7; D ambiguous. Trimming removed 3 bases from V and 2 bases from J, with 5 bases in between. Germline CDR1 MDHEN, CDR2 SYDVKM. The CDR3 consists of 12 residues. The CDR3, as DNA: TGTGCCAGCAGTTTTTCCGCCTACGAGCAGTACTTC. This gives the protein CASSFSAYEQYF. Filled out from reference TRBV28 and TRBJ2-7, the complete variable domain reads DVKVTQSSRYLVKRTGEKVFLECVQDMDHENMFWYRQDPGLGLRLIYFSYDVKMKEKGDIPEGYSVSREKKERFSLILESASTNQTSMYLCASSFSAYEQYFGPGTRLTVT.

This clonotype was seen a handful of times. This chain links TRBV4-3 with TRBJ2-1; D is perhaps TRBD2 (5 bases). CDR3 length: 15 amino acids. Trimming pared 0 bases from V and 9 bases from J, leaving 15 bases between. CDR1 and CDR2 (germline): LGHNA, YSLEER. Written as DNA, the CDR3 is TGCGCCAGCAGCCAAGATTCGACTACTCGTCTTGAGCAGTTCTTC. Encoded protein: CASSQDSTTRLEQFF.

This clonotype was detected only a few times. V and J are TRBV29-1 and TRBJ2-2, with D unresolved. The CDR3 length is 12 residues. The V end lost 4 bases, the J end lost 1 base, and 4 bases lay between the germline ends. From germline, CDR1 is SQVTM and CDR2 ANQGSEA. CDR3 nucleotide sequence: TGCAGCGTTGTAGTGAACACCGGGGAGCTGTTTTTT. This translates into CSVVVNTGELFF.

This clonotype was counted at least ten times. The genes are TRBV7-2 and TRBJ2-1; no firm D call. This CDR3 region has 11 residues. The V gene's germline CDR1 is SGHTA and CDR2 FQGNSA. V lost 8 bases and J 9 bases, leaving 11 bases between the germline ends. CDR3 bases: TGTGCCAGCGGCGAACAAACTGAGCAGTTCTTC. Its translation is CASGEQTEQFF.

This clonotype was seen once. Here the CDR3 DNA reads TGTGCCAGCAGCGTCGGACTATCGGGAGGAGCCGAGCAGTACTTC. Its protein product is CASSVGLSGGAEQYF. The chain is built from TRBV9 and TRBJ2-7; 7 bases are shared with TRBD2. Germline V lookup: CDR1 SGDLS, CDR2 YYNGEE. V was pared by 2 bases and J by 6 bases, with 11 bases of the junction left unmatched. This CDR3 has 15 residues. Full variable domain (remainder filled in from reference TRBV9 and TRBJ2-7): DSGVTQTPKHLITATGQRVTLRCSPRSGDLSVYWYQQSLDQGLQFLIQYYNGEERAKGNILERFSAQQFPDLHSELNLSSLELGDSALYFCASSVGLSGGAEQYFGPGTRLTVT.

This chain joins TRBV20-1 and TRBJ2-7; D may be TRBD2 (5 bases). Germline assignment: CDR1 DFQATT and CDR2 SNEGSKA (reference sequence). This CDR3 has 12 residues. V dropped 7 bases and J dropped 4 bases, with 14 bases sitting between them. This CDR3 reads CSVPGLNYEQYF. The CDR3 bases are TGCAGTGTTCCCGGACTGAATTACGAGCAGTACTTC.

V usage is TRBV5-1 and J usage is TRBJ2-1; D uncertain. Germline V gene sequence: CDR1 SGHRS, CDR2 YFSETQ. CDR3 size: 12 residues. The V and J ends lost 0 bases and 9 bases respectively, with 7 bases between them. The CDR3 sequence is CASSLGVLEQFF. As DNA, the CDR3 is TGCGCCAGCAGCTTGGGGGTTCTTGAGCAGTTCTTC. The variable domain in full, completed from reference TRBV5-1 and TRBJ2-1, reads KAGVTQTPRYLIKTRGQQVTLSCSPISGHRSVSWYQQTPGQGLQFLFEYFSETQRNKGNFPGRFSGRQFSNSRSEMNVSTLELGDSALYLCASSLGVLEQFFGPGTRLTVL.

V and J are TRBV20-1 and TRBJ1-4; D is unclear. Germline CDR1 DFQATT, CDR2 SNEGSKA (reference sequence). V dropped 5 bases and J dropped 0 bases, with 7 bases sitting between them. The CDR3 loop spans 13 amino acids. The CDR3 DNA sequence: TGCAGTGCTCTCCTGACAACTAATGAAAAACTGTTTTTT. It translates to CSALLTTNEKLFF.

The V and J genes are TRBV29-1 and TRBJ2-7; 9 positions match TRBD2. V gave up 3 bases and J gave up 5 bases; unmatched junction bases: 2. The CDR3 is made up of 12 amino acids. Germline V gene lookup returns CDR1 SQVTM and CDR2 ANQGSEA. The CDR3 loop reads CSVDSGSDEQYF. The CDR3, as DNA: TGCAGCGTTGATAGCGGGAGCGACGAGCAGTACTTC.

This clonotype was observed a few times. The J gene is TRBJ2-1, the V gene TRBV4-3; 11 positions match TRBD2. The CDR3 runs to 17 residues. Germline V CDR1 and CDR2: LGHNA, YSLEER. V shed 2 bases, J shed 6 bases, and the junction held 9 bases outside the gene matches. The CDR3: CASSQPPLAGGGNEQFF. The CDR3 DNA sequence: TGCGCCAGCAGCCAACCGCCGCTAGCGGGAGGAGGCAATGAGCAGTTCTTC.

The sample holds many counts of this clonotype. V is TRBV18 and J is TRBJ2-7; TRBD2 might be the D (6 bases). The V end lost 6 bases, the J end lost 6 bases, and 12 bases lay between the germline ends. The CDR3 is 12 residues long. Germline V CDR1 and CDR2: KGHSH, LQKENI. CDR3 in amino acids: CASSSGVLEQYF. The CDR3 coding sequence is TGTGCCAGCTCCTCGGGGGTACTCGAGCAGTACTTC.

V is TRBV12-3 or TRBV12-4 and J is TRBJ2-7; possibly TRBD2 for D (5 bases). V lost 5 bases to trimming and J lost 6 bases, with 20 bases between them. There are 15 residues in the CDR3. CDR3 region: CASSLTSGLQGEQYF. Written as DNA, the CDR3 is TGTGCCAGCAGTCTCACGTCGGGGTTACAAGGCGAGCAGTACTTC.

This clonotype was detected a few times. The gene calls are TRBV18 and TRBJ2-5; D perhaps matches TRBD1 (7 bases). The CDR3 contains 16 residues. CDR1 KGHSH and CDR2 LQKENI come from the germline V gene. V shed 0 bases and J shed 7 bases, with 18 bases lying between them. The CDR3, as DNA: TGTGCCAGCTCACCACCGCGGGACAGTGGGCTGGGGACCCAGTACTTC. Translated: CASSPPRDSGLGTQYF.

This rearrangement joins TRBV5-4 to TRBJ2-7; the match to TRBD1 covers 9 bases. The CDR3 extends over 15 amino acids. Germline V gene lookup returns CDR1 SGHNT and CDR2 YYREEE (reference sequence). V lost 4 bases to trimming and J lost 4 bases; unmatched junction nucleotides: 9. In DNA form, the CDR3 reads TGTGCCAGCAGCACGGGACAGGGCGTGAGGTACGAGCAGTACTTC. It specifies CASSTGQGVRYEQYF.

This sequence joins TRBV7-2 and TRBJ2-5; D is ambiguous. Between the trimmed V and J ends, which lost 5 bases and 7 bases, there was a span of 11 bases. Germline V gene lookup returns CDR1 SGHTA and CDR2 FQGNSA. The length of the CDR3 is 12 residues. The CDR3 region has the DNA TGTGCCAGCAGCCCCTGGTTGGGGACCCAGTACTTC. This gives the protein CASSPWLGTQYF. Based on the CDR3 plus reference TRBV7-2 and TRBJ2-5, the full variable domain is GAGVSQSPSNKVTEKGKDVELRCDPISGHTALYWYRQSLGQGLEFLIYFQGNSAPDKSGLPSDRFSAERTGGSVSTLTIQRTQQEDSAVYLCASSPWLGTQYFGPGTRLLVL.

The chain combines TRBV6-1 with TRBJ1-5; D possibly corresponds to TRBD1 (5 bases). From germline, CDR1 is MNHNS and CDR2 SASEGT. V was pared by 6 bases and J by 7 bases, with 16 bases between. CDR3 length: 14 amino acids. This CDR3 is CASSGTGPNQPQHF. CDR3 bases: TGTGCCAGCAGCGGGACGGGCCCTAACCAGCCCCAGCATTTT.

The rearrangement uses TRBV6-2 or TRBV6-3 and TRBJ2-6, with 9 bases fitting TRBD1. Germline loops: CDR1 MNHEY, CDR2 SVGEGT. The J segment lost 0 bases and the V segment lost 8 bases, leaving 8 bases of the junction unmatched. This CDR3 is 17 amino acids long. The CDR3, as DNA: TGTGCCAGCGCCCCGGACAGGGGAATCTCTGGGGCCAACGTCCTGACTTTC. It codes for CASAPDRGISGANVLTF.

The chain employs TRBV20-1 and TRBJ2-3, with 12 nucleotides matching TRBD2. The CDR3 has 18 amino acids. Germline V lookup: CDR1 DFQATT, CDR2 SNEGSKA (reference sequence). Trimming took 3 bases from V and 4 from J; bases not matched to a gene: 14. CDR3 sequence (DNA): TGCAGTGCTAGGGTCAGGGAGAGGACTAGCGGGACAGCAGATACGCAGTATTTT. Its translation: CSARVRERTSGTADTQYF.

This clonotype occurred a few times. CDR3: CSARGGTEEAFF. The CDR3 region has the DNA TGCAGTGCTAGAGGCGGGACGGAAGAAGCTTTCTTT. The chain couples TRBV20-1 to TRBJ1-1; D possibly corresponds to TRBD1 (5 bases). CDR3 length: 12 residues. Trimming removed 1 base from V and 8 bases from J, with 11 bases in between. Germline-derived CDR1 and CDR2 are DFQATT and SNEGSKA (reference sequence).

This clonotype turned up a few times. V is TRBV18 and J is TRBJ2-3; no firm D call. Germline CDR1 reads KGHSH; CDR2 reads LQKENI. V was clipped by 2 bases and J by 7 bases, with 7 bases between them. The CDR3 is 12 residues long. CDR3 coding DNA: TGTGCCAGCTCACCAGGCGCTTATACGCAGTATTTT. Amino acids: CASSPGAYTQYF.

This clonotype has more than one count but fewer than ten. The V gene is TRBV5-1, the J gene TRBJ2-5; D gene unclear. Trimming took off 1 base at V and 3 bases at J, with 7 bases between the two ends. Germline V gene sequence: CDR1 SGHRS, CDR2 YFSETQ. The CDR3 runs to 13 residues. The chain's CDR3 is CASSLRTEETQYF. The CDR3 DNA reads as TGCGCCAGCAGCTTGAGAACAGAAGAGACCCAGTACTTC.

This chain connects TRBV7-2 to TRBJ1-5; D is ambiguous. The germline V gene has CDR1 SGHTA and CDR2 FQGNSA. This CDR3 is built from 14 residues. V lost 5 bases and J lost 0, with 8 bases in between. The CDR3 region is CASSRFLSNQPQHF. The CDR3 nucleotides read TGTGCCAGCAGCCGGTTCCTTAGCAATCAGCCCCAGCATTTT. Combining the CDR3 with reference TRBV7-2 and TRBJ1-5 gives the whole variable domain GAGVSQSPSNKVTEKGKDVELRCDPISGHTALYWYRQSLGQGLEFLIYFQGNSAPDKSGLPSDRFSAERTGGSVSTLTIQRTQQEDSAVYLCASSRFLSNQPQHFGDGTRLSIL.

The rearrangement joins TRBV20-1 to TRBJ1-1; the D is unclear. The CDR3 consists of 12 residues. V was pared by 5 bases and J by 4 bases, with 11 bases between. The germline V gene has CDR1 DFQATT and CDR2 SNEGSKA (reference sequence). The CDR3 reads CSALRVGTEAFF. CDR3 nucleotide sequence: TGCAGTGCTTTAAGGGTAGGCACTGAAGCTTTCTTT.

The V call is TRBV6-2 or TRBV6-3, the J call TRBJ2-3; D is uncertain. The germline CDR1 and CDR2 sequences are MNHEY and SVGEGT. The CDR3 has 14 amino acids. Trimming removed 7 bases from V and 2 bases from J, with 13 bases in between. CDR3 protein: CASMIGGFTDTQYF. The CDR3 DNA follows: TGTGCCAGCATGATTGGCGGATTCACAGATACGCAGTATTTT.

This clonotype was seen a few times. V gene TRBV12-3 or TRBV12-4 combines with J gene TRBJ2-5; no clear D gene. The CDR3 has 13 residues. The germline V and J ends were trimmed by 5 bases and 5 bases, with 12 bases remaining between them. The CDR3 bases are TGTGCCAGCAGTCCCTCTGGGCCGGAGACCCAGTACTTC. Amino acids: CASSPSGPETQYF.

As concerns this clonotype: Sequence at one end of the junction differs from germline and may be a read error. The J gene is TRBJ2-3, the V gene TRBV20-1, with 8 bases aligning to TRBD2. The germline gives CDR1 DFQATT, CDR2 SNEGSKA (reference sequence). The CDR3 spans 15 residues. The CDR3 region has the DNA TGCAGTGCCCCCTCCGGTAGCGGGAAGGCAGAAACGCAGTATTTT. Its protein is CSAPSGSGKAETQYF.